The 14 T cell receptor beta chains below all came from one sample that was sequenced in a study of a mutant IDH1 vaccine in newly diagnosed glioma (dated by TCRdb to the early 2020s). Antigens for these TCRs are unknown. The time point label, as the study defines it: week 47, end of study. Each vaccine dose, consisting of 300 ug of a 20-mer mutant IDH1 peptide in Montanide, was administered subcutaneously with topical imiquimod. The library was built by means of the immunoSEQ multiplex PCR assay. TCRdb re-hosts the immuneACCESS table, in-frame sequences only. Its copies lack some clones; in the studies checked, an unresolved V gene accounts for under half of them, and the cause for the rest is not known. This sample comprises 13,000 or so clones, about 80% of them detected only once. The ten largest clones take up about 4% of the sample. The source was PBMCs, collected from a glioma patient whose treatment included an IDH1 peptide vaccine. Receptor source: a woman in her thirties or forties with glioma.

The chain links TRBV6-1 to TRBJ2-7, with 10 bases identical to TRBD1. From germline, CDR1 is MNHNS and CDR2 SASEGT. V shed 4 bases and J 6 bases; nucleotides not matched to a gene: 9. The length of the CDR3 is 15 residues. Here the CDR3 DNA reads TGTGCCAGCAGTGCCCCGGACAGGGGGTTACTCGAGCAGTACTTC. Translating it yields CASSAPDRGLLEQYF.

The V gene is TRBV6-4, the J gene TRBJ2-1; 11 bases agree with TRBD1. Germline V gene data show CDR1 as MRHNA and CDR2 as SNTAGT. The CDR3 sequence is 16 residues long. Trimming cost V 0 bases and J 6 bases; bases outside gene matches: 4. The CDR3 sequence is CASSDSGQGDINEQFF. The CDR3 nucleotides read TGTGCCAGCAGTGACTCGGGACAGGGGGACATCAATGAGCAGTTCTTC.

V and J are TRBV7-9 and TRBJ2-3; D is uncertain. Trimming shortened V by 2 bases and J by 4 bases, and 19 bases separated the two germline ends. This CDR3 is built from 17 residues. Looked up from germline, CDR1 is SEHNR and CDR2 is FQNEAQ (reference sequence). This CDR3 reads CASSLSAASGLADTQYF. CDR3 DNA sequence: TGTGCCAGCAGCTTATCCGCCGCGTCCGGTCTGGCAGATACGCAGTATTTT.

The chain couples TRBV6-5 to TRBJ2-3, with 7 positions matching TRBD1. V trimming: 5 bases; J trimming: 5 bases; junction bases outside the gene matches: 10. The CDR3 is 15 residues long. Germline-derived CDR1 and CDR2 are MNHEY and SVGAGI. In DNA form, the CDR3 reads TGTGCCAGCAGTCCCGGGACAGACTTAATAGATACGCAGTATTTT. Amino acids: CASSPGTDLIDTQYF.

This chain connects TRBV9 to TRBJ2-3; a weak D match, TRBD2 (6 bases). V lost 3 bases to trimming and J lost 4 bases, with 9 bases between them. The CDR3 is 13 residues long. CDR1 is SGDLS and CDR2 is YYNGEE in the germline V gene. The chain's CDR3 is CASSASGADTQYF. The CDR3 region has the DNA TGTGCCAGCAGCGCATCGGGGGCAGATACGCAGTATTTT.

The chain carries TRBV27 and TRBJ1-4, with a possible D match to TRBD1 (6 bases). V dropped 5 bases and J dropped 5 bases, with 9 bases sitting between them. CDR3 length equals 13 residues. Germline V CDR1 and CDR2: MNHEY, SMNVEV (reference sequence). CDR3 DNA: TGTGCCAGCAGTAGTCAGGGGAATGAAAAACTGTTTTTT. Its translation: CASSSQGNEKLFF. The full variable domain, rest sourced from reference TRBV27 and TRBJ1-4, is EAQVTQNPRYLITVTGKKLTVTCSQNMNHEYMSWYRQDPGLGLRQIYYSMNVEVTDKGDVPEGYKVSRKEKRNFPLILESPSPNQTSLYFCASSSQGNEKLFFGSGTQLSVL.

The chain has TRBV5-1 and TRBJ1-4; TRBD1 agrees at 8 bases. CDR3 size: 14 residues. The junction had 2 bases not matched to a gene; V was cut back by 4 bases and J by 3 bases. Germline loops: CDR1 SGHRS, CDR2 YFSETQ. The CDR3 DNA reads as TGCGCCAGCAGCGTGACAGGGGCTAATGAAAAACTGTTTTTT. This encodes CASSVTGANEKLFF.

A single count supports this clone. J is TRBJ2-1 and V is TRBV19; D may correspond to TRBD1 or TRBD2 (5 bases each). Trimming took off 4 bases at V and 4 bases at J, with 17 bases between the two ends. This CDR3 has 16 residues. Germline V gene lookup returns CDR1 LNHDA and CDR2 SQIVND (reference sequence). Here the CDR3 reads CASSKGKSGAYNEQFF. The CDR3 nucleotides read TGTGCCAGTAGTAAGGGGAAAAGCGGAGCGTACAATGAGCAGTTCTTC.

The chain has TRBV18 and TRBJ2-2; no reliable D call. Trimming removed 3 bases from V and 0 bases from J, with 14 bases in between. Germline V gene data show CDR1 as KGHSH and CDR2 as LQKENI. The CDR3 has 17 amino acids. CDR3 protein: CASSPTPVGANTGELFF. In DNA form, the CDR3 reads TGTGCCAGCTCACCTACCCCGGTCGGCGCGAACACCGGGGAGCTGTTTTTT.

J is TRBJ1-1 and V is TRBV7-6, with D perhaps TRBD1 (5 bases). V lost 1 base and J lost 1, with 13 bases in between. The CDR3 totals 16 residues. The V gene's germline CDR1 is SGHVS and CDR2 FNYEAQ. The CDR3 nucleotides are TGTGCCAGCAGCTTAGGAACAGGATTATCGAACACTGAAGCTTTCTTT. Residues: CASSLGTGLSNTEAFF. Drawing the rest from reference TRBV7-6 and TRBJ1-1, the complete variable domain is GAGVSQSPRYKVTKRGQDVALRCDPISGHVSLYWYRQALGQGPEFLTYFNYEAQQDKSGLPNDRFSAERPEGSISTLTIQRTEQRDSAMYRCASSLGTGLSNTEAFFGQGTRLTVV.

The V gene is TRBV29-1, the J gene TRBJ1-2, with D maybe TRBD1 (5 bases). V gave up 7 bases and J gave up 8 bases, with 17 bases separating them. From germline, CDR1 is SQVTM and CDR2 ANQGSEA. The CDR3 is 12 amino acids. Here the CDR3 DNA reads TGCAGCGCAGCCCGGGGCCGGGACGGCTACACCTTC. Translated: CSAARGRDGYTF.

DNA of the CDR3: TGCAGCGCCGCAGGGTTTGGAAACACCATATATTTT. Its translation is CSAAGFGNTIYF. The chain couples TRBV29-1 to TRBJ1-3; D possibly corresponds to TRBD1 (5 bases). The CDR3 has 12 residues. Germline V gene sequence: CDR1 SQVTM, CDR2 ANQGSEA. The ends were cut back, 7 bases at V and 3 bases at J, with 10 bases in the middle.

The genes are TRBV7-9 and TRBJ2-6; D ambiguous. This CDR3 has 18 amino acids. In germline, CDR1 is SEHNR, CDR2 FQNEAQ (reference sequence). V was clipped by 1 base and J by 0 bases, with 13 bases between them. The CDR3, as DNA: TGTGCCAGCAGCTTAGGGGCCGTACCCCTCTCTGGGGCCAACGTCCTGACTTTC. It encodes CASSLGAVPLSGANVLTF.

The rearrangement uses TRBV15 and TRBJ1-3; TRBD1 is a possible D gene (5 bases). The V gene's germline CDR1 is LNHNV and CDR2 YYDKDF (reference sequence). V gave up 0 bases and J gave up 4 bases, with 10 bases separating them. The CDR3 has 15 amino acids. CDR3 in DNA: TGTGCCACCAGCAGAGAACGGGGCTCAGGAAACACCATATATTTT. This translates into CATSRERGSGNTIYF.